This T cell receptor (beta chain) was observed in a study of T cells after yellow fever vaccination (dated by TCRdb to about 2019). The study in broad terms: The SMART-Seq v4 Ultra Low Input RNA kit was used to prepare libraries from fractions with low cell numbers. Bulk PBMC replicates and cell subsets were isolated from blood drawn at multiple timepoints before and after both primary and secondary immunization. Two healthy male donors, one aged 18 to 30 and one aged 30 to 39 years, were included in the cohort. To track T-cell clones before and after primary and booster YFV17D yellow fever vaccination, bulk TCR alpha and beta repertoires were sequenced longitudinally.

This clonotype was observed at least ten times. Its target antigen remains unknown. The junction differs from germline at one of its ends, possibly a read error. The treatment or condition label for this specimen denotes: live attenuated yellow fever vaccine strain. At each blood-draw timepoint, two biological replicates of bulk PBMCs were obtained. A standard Ficoll-Paque protocol was used to isolate PBMCs from peripheral blood. TriZol was used to extract RNA from bulk PBMCs, from CD4 and CD8 fractions, and from dextramer-positive and dextramer-negative fractions. General study outcomes and caveats: A small fraction of clonotypes appeared in both the CD4 and CD8 compartments, likely as a result of convergent recombination. Because only two donors were included in the study, the extent to which the findings can be generalized is limited. Most clones expanded after primary vaccination were re-detected after the booster (almost 98% of CD4 and around 88% of CD8), suggesting broad memory maintenance. Compared with the primary T-cell response, the secondary T-cell response was weaker but faster, peaking on day 5 rather than day 15. Computational filtering was required because FACS-sorted repertoires could contain abundant contaminating clonotypes from the bulk population.

TCR cDNA was synthesized by 5'RACE template switching, through which a universal primer site and unique molecular identifiers were introduced. Priming for cDNA synthesis came from both the TCR alpha and TCR beta constant segments. Two PCR steps were used to amplify libraries, with sample barcodes and sequencing adapters being added in the second step. Sequencing of libraries was done on Illumina HiSeq 2500 (2x100 bp) or NovaSeq (2x150 bp). In the paper's pipeline: MIGEC handled demultiplexing of reads and collapsing into UMI consensus sequences, while MiXCR performed V(D)J alignment. Vaccine-responding clonotypes were identified with edgeR using replicate PBMC samples, with FDR below 0.01 and a log2 fold change above 5 up to day 15 being required. Each bulk clonotype received a CD4 or CD8 identity based on whether the sequenced CD4 or CD8 repertoire contained that clonotype at higher abundance. TCRdb reran the public reads through fastp at Q25 and MiXCR, keeping productive beta chains. A single entry per CDR3 protein holds the most common genes and DNA from its merged rows. TCRdb assigned the V and J calls; the authors' analysis was not used. Recorded for this sample are 360,000 or so distinct CDR3 sequences; approximately 10% of them occurred a single time. 18% of the sample goes to the ten largest clones.

CDR1 and CDR2 are read off the germline V gene as SNHLY and FYNNEI. The cysteine opens and the phenylalanine closes a CDR3 of 12 amino acids. The DNA shown is the 36-base CDR3, in frame from base 1. The chain is made from TRBV2 and TRBJ2-3; the D gene is possibly TRBD1, with 6 bases matching. The source of this sequence is a young man who received the YFV17D yellow fever vaccine. The sample was PBMCs, taken on the day of the first yellow fever vaccination. The base sequence is TGCGCCAGCCGACAGGGCACAGATACGCAGTATTTT. Its amino acids are CASRQGTDTQYF.